This T cell receptor (beta chain) comes out of a study of response to subunit inactivated influenza vaccine. Study findings and constraints: Authors suggested seasonal influenza vaccinations each recruit few new T cells.

This clonotype showed up just a few times. Its antigen is not known. Germline CDR1 reads SGHKS; CDR2 reads YYEKEE (reference sequence). The CDR3 length is 15 residues. V lost 2 bases to trimming and J lost 4 bases, with 15 bases between them. TCRdb used MiXCR to reprocess the RT-PCR reads, holding one entry per CDR3 protein. The sample lists under 800,000 distinct CDR3 sequences; about 14% were seen once. The input for sequencing was PBMCs from blood, taken approximately 15 days before vaccination. The V gene is TRBV5-5, the J gene TRBJ1-2; a possible D gene is TRBD1 (6 bases). The TCR was taken from a man in his fifties who received an inactivated influenza vaccine. The CDR3 DNA follows: TGTGCCAGCAGCTTCTCCCGGGACACTATCTATGGCTACACCTTC. Protein product: CASSFSRDTIYGYTF.